This passage covers 13 T cell receptor beta chains from one sample sequenced in a study of blood T cell repertoires in COVID-19. Method: immunoSEQ multiplex PCR; TCRdb's copy keeps in-frame clones and lacks some. The sample lists some 160,000 clones, 83% occurring once. The material sequenced was peripheral blood. Receptors were obtained from a woman older than 75 with acute or convalescent COVID-19.

The chain links TRBV6-6 to TRBJ1-1; D call uncertain. V was clipped by 4 bases and J by 4 bases, with 13 bases between them. In germline, CDR1 is MNHNY, CDR2 SVGAGI (reference sequence). This CDR3 has 14 amino acids. The CDR3 nucleotides read TGTGCCAGCAGTTCCGAGGCCGGAATCACTGAAGCTTTCTTT. As protein: CASSSEAGITEAFF.

The CDR3 loop reads CASSYIGLAGDNEQFF. CDR3 nucleotide sequence: TGTGCCAGCAGTTACATTGGGCTAGCGGGGGACAATGAGCAGTTCTTC. This chain connects TRBV6-2 or TRBV6-3 to TRBJ2-1, with TRBD2 matching over 10 bases. V gave up 2 bases and J gave up 5 bases; unmatched junction bases: 6. This CDR3 has 16 residues. Germline CDR1 and CDR2: MNHEY and SVGEGT.

The chain joins TRBV9 to TRBJ1-1; 8 bases align to TRBD1. V dropped 0 bases and J dropped 4; count of bases not matched to a gene: 5. The CDR3 consists of 15 residues. Looked up from germline, CDR1 is SGDLS and CDR2 is YYNGEE. CDR3 loop: CASSVGQGAATEAFF. Written as DNA, the CDR3 is TGTGCCAGCAGCGTAGGCCAGGGGGCGGCCACTGAAGCTTTCTTT. The full variable domain, rest sourced from reference TRBV9 and TRBJ1-1, is DSGVTQTPKHLITATGQRVTLRCSPRSGDLSVYWYQQSLDQGLQFLIQYYNGEERAKGNILERFSAQQFPDLHSELNLSSLELGDSALYFCASSVGQGAATEAFFGQGTRLTVV.

This clone was seen just once. The chain has TRBV12-3 or TRBV12-4 and TRBJ1-6; 7 bases match TRBD1. The V segment lost 5 bases and the J segment 6 bases; nucleotides outside the gene matches: 1. This CDR3 is built from 13 residues. The CDR3 reads CASSNRGNSPLHF. CDR3 bases: TGTGCCAGCAGTAACAGGGGTAATTCACCCCTCCACTTT.

The chain is built from TRBV5-1 and TRBJ2-7; 9 bases map to TRBD1. CDR3 size: 16 residues. From germline, CDR1 is SGHRS and CDR2 YFSETQ. V lost 0 bases to trimming and J lost 3 bases; unmatched junction nucleotides: 7. The CDR3: CASSLGGTGMYYEQYF. CDR3 nucleotide sequence: TGCGCCAGCAGCTTGGGAGGGACAGGGATGTACTACGAGCAGTACTTC.

The chain links TRBV15 to TRBJ1-1; D is possibly TRBD1 (6 bases). CDR3 length: 16 residues. The germline V and J ends were trimmed by 0 bases and 7 bases, with 18 bases remaining between them. Per germline, CDR1 LNHNV and CDR2 YYDKDF (reference sequence). In DNA form, the CDR3 reads TGTGCCACCAGCAGAGAGTTACAGGGCGCTGGGGGTGAAGCTTTCTTT. This translates into CATSRELQGAGGEAFF.

Note on this clone: One end of the junction is discordant with germline, which a read error may explain. V and J are TRBV5-5 and TRBJ2-2; D is perhaps TRBD2 (5 bases). The CDR3 contains 12 residues. Germline loops: CDR1 SGHKS, CDR2 YYEKEE (reference sequence). The CDR3 sequence: CASRTNTGKLFF. CDR3 in DNA: TGTGCCAGCAGGACTAACACCGGGAAGCTGTTTTTT.

The J gene is TRBJ2-5, the V gene TRBV11-1, with 9 bases matching TRBD1. Trimming took 5 bases from V and 5 from J; bases not matched to a gene: 9. The CDR3 is 15 residues long. The V gene's germline CDR1 is SGHAT and CDR2 FQDESV (reference sequence). The CDR3: CASSQRQGGGETQYF. CDR3 DNA sequence: TGTGCCAGCAGCCAGCGACAGGGGGGAGGGGAGACCCAGTACTTC.

V gene TRBV18 combines with J gene TRBJ1-4, with TRBD1 matching 8 bases. CDR1 and CDR2 from the germline V gene are KGHSH and LQKENI. The CDR3 has 16 amino acids. With V trimmed by 4 bases and J by 8 bases, 12 bases remained unmatched. In DNA, the CDR3 is TGTGCCAGCTCACAACAGACAGGGGCTCTGGAAGAAAAACTGTTTTTT. Protein sequence: CASSQQTGALEEKLFF. Full variable domain (missing parts from reference TRBV18 and TRBJ1-4): NAGVMQNPRHLVRRRGQEARLRCSPMKGHSHVYWYRQLPEEGLKFMVYLQKENIIDESGMPKERFSAEFPKEGPSILRIQQVVRGDSAAYFCASSQQTGALEEKLFFGSGTQLSVL.

The genes are TRBV29-1 and TRBJ1-1, with 8 bases matching TRBD1. Germline loops: CDR1 SQVTM, CDR2 ANQGSEA. The junction had 6 bases not matched to a gene; V was cut back by 6 bases and J by 0 bases. This CDR3 has 14 amino acids. In DNA, the CDR3 is TGCAGCGTGAGAAGGACAGGGATGAACACTGAAGCTTTCTTT. It specifies CSVRRTGMNTEAFF.

The chain joins TRBV25-1 to TRBJ1-6, with 8 bases identical to TRBD1. The CDR3 spans 14 residues. CDR1 and CDR2 (germline): MGHDK, SYGVNS. After removal of 6 bases from V and 10 bases from J, the junction contained 8 bases not matched to a gene. CDR3: CASRGTGMGSPLHF. The CDR3 DNA follows: TGTGCCAGCAGGGGGACAGGAATGGGGTCACCCCTCCACTTT. The whole variable domain, filled in from reference TRBV25-1 and TRBJ1-6, reads EADIYQTPRYLVIGTGKKITLECSQTMGHDKMYWYQQDPGMELHLIHYSYGVNSTEKGDLSSESTVSRIRTEHFPLTLESARPSHTSQYLCASRGTGMGSPLHFGNGTRLTVT.

The chain joins TRBV29-1 to TRBJ2-3; D gene ambiguous. This CDR3 is 15 amino acids long. In germline, CDR1 is SQVTM, CDR2 ANQGSEA. The V and J ends lost 1 base and 4 bases respectively, with 15 bases between them. The DNA for the CDR3 is TGCAGCGTTGAAGTGGGCCCCCCCACCCCAGATACGCAGTATTTT. Amino acids: CSVEVGPPTPDTQYF.

A few counts support this clone. This chain links TRBV29-1 with TRBJ1-3, with D perhaps TRBD1 (5 bases). The germline V and J ends were trimmed by 5 bases and 4 bases, with 9 bases remaining between them. CDR1 and CDR2 (germline): SQVTM, ANQGSEA. This CDR3 has 12 residues. The CDR3 DNA sequence: TGCAGCGTTCAGGACAAAGGAAACACCATATATTTT. It specifies CSVQDKGNTIYF.